This TCR beta chain was recovered during a study of beta chain features in type 1 diabetes. Every isolated RNA sample was fully reverse transcribed, so sequencing captured expressed TCRB transcripts. Assay used: immunoSEQ multiplex PCR; TCRdb lists only in-frame clones, some missing. The data hold nearly 700,000 clones, with 13% observed a single time. Trimming left V 5 bases short and J 2 bases short, with 9 bases between. Per the germline V gene, CDR1 is SEHNR and CDR2 is FQNEAQ (reference sequence). This CDR3 region has 13 residues. Findings and limits, study-wide: For cells with high TCR expression, cDNA sequencing could yield over-representation. Across all four CD4+ subsets, people with type 1 diabetes showed modestly shorter TCRB CDR3s.

A remark on this clone: What it binds is unknown.

The TCR was taken from a man between 18 and 35 years old with type 1 diabetes. The sample was naive CD4+ T cells from blood. The gene calls are TRBV7-9 and TRBJ2-5, with a tentative D call TRBD1 (5 bases). CDR3 bases: TGTGCCAGCAGCCAACAGGAGCAAGAGACCCAGTACTTC. It yields the protein CASSQQEQETQYF.